This T cell receptor beta chain is drawn from a study of shared clonotypes between healthy human individuals. Study background: Aged 18 to 49, the donors were a couple of women and three men. There were three CD4 naive, three CD4 memory, two CD8 naive and one CD8 memory plates per donor.

The data were produced by immunoSEQ multiplex PCR, yet TCRdb's version contains in-frame clones alone and is incomplete. The sample contains fewer than 400,000 clones, approximately 79% of which appear only once. Per germline, CDR1 LNHNV and CDR2 YYDKDF (reference sequence). V shed 1 base and J shed 2 bases, with 7 bases lying between them. The CDR3 has 14 residues. Findings and caveats of the study: Naive CD4 clonotypes overlapped across a handful of donors at roughly 5.1%.

In the case of this clone: Its antigen is undetermined.

Material: memory CD4+ T cells sorted from blood. The subset was: CD45RA-negative fraction. The sequence derives from a man in his thirties or forties in good health. The chain carries TRBV15 and TRBJ2-3, with D hard to call. The CDR3 sequence is CATSRATHTDTQYF. CDR3 coding DNA: TGTGCCACCAGCAGAGCAACTCACACAGATACGCAGTATTTT.